The T cell receptor (beta chain) under discussion was sequenced for a study of T cell changes during pregnancy in multiple sclerosis. V shed 4 bases and J shed 0 bases, with 16 bases lying between them. The CDR3 extends over 17 amino acids. The method was immunoSEQ multiplex PCR; TCRdb's version includes in-frame clones alone and lacks a portion of them. Of about 70,000 clones listed, around 90% are singletons. The TCR originated in a female donor in good health, enrolled as a control in a pregnancy study. The chain links TRBV23-1 to TRBJ2-1; D is unclear. TRBV23-1 is an open reading frame, and its role is uncertain. Sequences were derived from peripheral blood, sampled in the second trimester of pregnancy. CDR3 nucleotides: TGCGCCAGCAGTCCCCACCACACCTCTCCCTCCTACAATGAGCAGTTCTTC. Translated: CASSPHHTSPSYNEQFF.